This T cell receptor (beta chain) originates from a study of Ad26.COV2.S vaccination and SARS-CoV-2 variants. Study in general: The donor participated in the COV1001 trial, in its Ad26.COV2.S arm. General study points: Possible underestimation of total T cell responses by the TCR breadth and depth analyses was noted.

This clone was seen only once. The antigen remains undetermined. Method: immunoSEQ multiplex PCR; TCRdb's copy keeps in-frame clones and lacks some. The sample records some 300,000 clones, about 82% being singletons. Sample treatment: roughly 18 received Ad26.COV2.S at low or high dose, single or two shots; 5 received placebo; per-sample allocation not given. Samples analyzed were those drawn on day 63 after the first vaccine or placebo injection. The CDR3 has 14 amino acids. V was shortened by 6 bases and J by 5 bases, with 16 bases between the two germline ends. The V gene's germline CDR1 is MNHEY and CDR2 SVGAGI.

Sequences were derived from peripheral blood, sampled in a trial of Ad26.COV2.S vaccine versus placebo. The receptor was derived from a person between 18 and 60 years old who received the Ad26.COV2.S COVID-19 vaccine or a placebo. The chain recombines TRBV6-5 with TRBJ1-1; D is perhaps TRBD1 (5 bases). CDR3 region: CASSPGTAPTEAFF. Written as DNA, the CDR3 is TGTGCCAGCAGCCCCGGGACGGCTCCTACTGAAGCTTTCTTT.